This T cell receptor beta chain was identified during a study of post-analysis software for immune sequencing data. About this clonotype: Its antigen is currently unknown.

General study results and limits: Batch-matched samples strongly co-clustered by F measure.

Unique molecular identifiers had been added to the TCR beta cDNA libraries. Using its own MiXCR run on the PCR reads, TCRdb lists one record per CDR3 protein. The sample holds some 690,000 distinct CDR3 sequences, 59% seen once. The TCR was taken from a girl aged 2-10 years with multiple sclerosis. Sequencing used blood.

The CDR3 bases are TGCAGCGTTGAAATCGGGACAGGGGGATACGAGCAGTACTTC. This sequence encodes CSVEIGTGGYEQYF. The chain carries TRBV29-1 and TRBJ2-4; 11 bases align to TRBD1. The J call is doubtful: the DNA matches TRBJ2-7 better. The CDR3 runs to 14 residues. The germline gives CDR1 SQVTM, CDR2 ANQGSEA.